This paragraph reports one T cell receptor beta chain. The sample originates from a study of cytomegalovirus exposure and HLA in healthy donors. Across the study: T cells numbering about 180 million yielded around 120 million unique TCR beta sequences in an earlier analysis. Drawn from HLA-typed donors, about 85 million unique TCRs were held in an early data release.

This CDR3 contains 11 residues. V gave up 6 bases and J gave up 3 bases, with 6 bases separating them. Germline CDR1 and CDR2: MDHEN and SYDVKM. PCR amplification relied on 60 Vbeta primers (plus 13 Jbeta primers). Sequenced by immunoSEQ multiplex PCR; TCRdb stores in-frame clones only, minus some. The table records 90,000 to 110,000 clones, more than 60% of them present only once. The specimen sequenced was PBMCs. The J gene is TRBJ2-7, the V gene TRBV28; D is uncertain. The sequence came from a young man in good health and CMV-seronegative. The CDR3 loop is CASRRNYEQYF. In DNA form, the CDR3 reads TGTGCCAGCAGGAGAAACTACGAGCAGTACTTC.